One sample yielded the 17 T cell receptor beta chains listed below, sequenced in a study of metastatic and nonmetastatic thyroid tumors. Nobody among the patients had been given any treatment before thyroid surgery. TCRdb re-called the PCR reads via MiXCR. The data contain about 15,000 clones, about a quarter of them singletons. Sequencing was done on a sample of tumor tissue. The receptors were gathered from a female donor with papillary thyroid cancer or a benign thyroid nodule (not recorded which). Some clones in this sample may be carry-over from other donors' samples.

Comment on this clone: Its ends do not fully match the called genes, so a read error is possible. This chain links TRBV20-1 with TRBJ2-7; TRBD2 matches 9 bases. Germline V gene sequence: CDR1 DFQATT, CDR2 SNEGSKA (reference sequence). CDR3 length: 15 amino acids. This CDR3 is CSANPLAGRTYEKYF. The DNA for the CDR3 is TGCAGTGCCAACCCTCTAGCGGGGCGAACATACGAGAAGTACTTC.

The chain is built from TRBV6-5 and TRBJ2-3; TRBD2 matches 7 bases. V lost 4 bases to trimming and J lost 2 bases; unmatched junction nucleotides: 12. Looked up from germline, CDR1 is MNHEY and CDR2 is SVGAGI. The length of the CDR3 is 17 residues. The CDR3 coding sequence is TGTGCCAGCAGTTCCACCCCTTTTCGGGGGGACACAGATACGCAGTATTTT. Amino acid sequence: CASSSTPFRGDTDTQYF.

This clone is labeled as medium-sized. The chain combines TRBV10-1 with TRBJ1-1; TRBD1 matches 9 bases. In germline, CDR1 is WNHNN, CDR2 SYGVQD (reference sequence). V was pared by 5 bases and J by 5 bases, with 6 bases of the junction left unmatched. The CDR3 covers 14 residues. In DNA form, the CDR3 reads TGCGCCAGCAGTACTGGGACAGGGTGGACTGAAGCTTTCTTT. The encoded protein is CASSTGTGWTEAFF.

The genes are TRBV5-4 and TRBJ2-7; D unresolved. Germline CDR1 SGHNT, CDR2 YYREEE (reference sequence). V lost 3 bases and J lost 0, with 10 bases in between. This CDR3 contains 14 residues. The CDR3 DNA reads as TGTGCCAGCAGCTCCCAACTCAGCTCCTACGAGCAGTACTTC. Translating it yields CASSSQLSSYEQYF.

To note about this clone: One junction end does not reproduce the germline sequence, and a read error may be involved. CDR3 coding DNA: TGTGCCGGCGGCGGGGGGAGGTACCAGCCCCAACATTTT. It is translated as CAGGGGRYQPQHF. The V call is TRBV6-1, the J call TRBJ1-5; D is possibly TRBD1 (5 bases). Germline V CDR1 and CDR2: MNHNS, SASEGT. The CDR3 is made up of 13 amino acids.

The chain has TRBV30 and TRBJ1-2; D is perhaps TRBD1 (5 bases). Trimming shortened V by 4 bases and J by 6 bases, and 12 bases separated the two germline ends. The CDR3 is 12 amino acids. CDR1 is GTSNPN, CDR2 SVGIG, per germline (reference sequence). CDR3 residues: CAWTRRGHGYTF. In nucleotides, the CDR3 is TGTGCCTGGACAAGGAGGGGACATGGCTACACCTTC.

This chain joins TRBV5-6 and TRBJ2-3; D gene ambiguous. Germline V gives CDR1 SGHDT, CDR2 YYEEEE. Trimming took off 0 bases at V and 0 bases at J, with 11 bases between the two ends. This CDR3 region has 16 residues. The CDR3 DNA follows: TGTGCCAGCAGCTTGGCCCTTTCCCCAAGCACAGATACGCAGTATTTT. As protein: CASSLALSPSTDTQYF.

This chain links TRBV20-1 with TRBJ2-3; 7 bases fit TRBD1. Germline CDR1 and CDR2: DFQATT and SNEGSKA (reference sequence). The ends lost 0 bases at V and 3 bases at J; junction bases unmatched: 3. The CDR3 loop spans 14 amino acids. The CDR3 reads CSARDHRGTDTQYF. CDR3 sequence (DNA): TGCAGTGCTAGAGATCACAGGGGTACAGATACGCAGTATTTT.

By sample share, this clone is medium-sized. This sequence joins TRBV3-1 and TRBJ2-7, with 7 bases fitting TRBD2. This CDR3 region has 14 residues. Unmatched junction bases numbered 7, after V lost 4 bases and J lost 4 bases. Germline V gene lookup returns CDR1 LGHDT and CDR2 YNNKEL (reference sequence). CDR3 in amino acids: CASSLSSGSYEQYF. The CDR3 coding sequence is TGTGCCAGCAGCCTATCTAGCGGAAGTTACGAGCAGTACTTC.

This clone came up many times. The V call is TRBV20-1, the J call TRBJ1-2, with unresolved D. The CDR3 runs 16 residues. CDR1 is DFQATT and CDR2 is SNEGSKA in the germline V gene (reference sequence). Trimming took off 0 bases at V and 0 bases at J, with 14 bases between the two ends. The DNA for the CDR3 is TGCAGTGCTAGAGATCTGAGGACGTCGGCTAACTATGGCTACACCTTC. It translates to CSARDLRTSANYGYTF.

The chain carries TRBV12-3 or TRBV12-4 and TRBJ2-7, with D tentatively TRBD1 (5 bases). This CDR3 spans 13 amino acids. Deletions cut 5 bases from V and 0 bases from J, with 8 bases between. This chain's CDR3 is CASSMTDSYEQYF. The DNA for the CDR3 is TGTGCCAGCAGTATGACAGACTCCTACGAGCAGTACTTC.

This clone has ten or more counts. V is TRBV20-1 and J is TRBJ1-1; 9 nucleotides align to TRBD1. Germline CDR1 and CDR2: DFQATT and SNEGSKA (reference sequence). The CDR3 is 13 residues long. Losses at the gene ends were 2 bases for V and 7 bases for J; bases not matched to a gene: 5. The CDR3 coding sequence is TGCAGTGCTAGAACAGGGGGCGCGATTGAAGCTTTCTTT. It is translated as CSARTGGAIEAFF.

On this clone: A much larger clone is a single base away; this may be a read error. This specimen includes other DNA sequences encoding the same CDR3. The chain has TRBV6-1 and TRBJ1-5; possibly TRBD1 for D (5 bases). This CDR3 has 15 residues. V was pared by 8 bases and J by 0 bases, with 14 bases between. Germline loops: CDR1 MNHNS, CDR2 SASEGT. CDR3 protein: CASRRDSNSNQPQHF. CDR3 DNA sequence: TGTGCCAGCCGACGTGACAGCAATAGCAATCAGCCCCAGCATTTT.

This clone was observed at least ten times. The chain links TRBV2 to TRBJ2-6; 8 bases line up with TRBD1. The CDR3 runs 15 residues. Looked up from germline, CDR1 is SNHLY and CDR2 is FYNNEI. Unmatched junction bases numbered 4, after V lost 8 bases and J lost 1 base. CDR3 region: CASGQGGSGANVLTF. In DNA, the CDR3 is TGTGCCAGCGGACAGGGAGGATCTGGGGCCAACGTCCTGACTTTC. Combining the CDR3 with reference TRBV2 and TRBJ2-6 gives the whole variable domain EPEVTQTPSHQVTQMGQEVILRCVPISNHLYFYWYRQILGQKVEFLVSFYNNEISEKSEIFDDQFSVERPDGSNFTLKIRSTKLEDSAMYFCASGQGGSGANVLTFGAGSRLTVL.

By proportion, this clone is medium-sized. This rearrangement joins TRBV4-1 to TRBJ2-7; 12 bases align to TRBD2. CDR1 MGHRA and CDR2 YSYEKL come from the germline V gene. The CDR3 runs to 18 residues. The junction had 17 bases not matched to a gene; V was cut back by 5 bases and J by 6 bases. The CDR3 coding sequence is TGCGCCAGCAGCAGACCCGGCCCGACTAGCGGGAGACTCAGCGAGCAGTACTTC. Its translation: CASSRPGPTSGRLSEQYF.

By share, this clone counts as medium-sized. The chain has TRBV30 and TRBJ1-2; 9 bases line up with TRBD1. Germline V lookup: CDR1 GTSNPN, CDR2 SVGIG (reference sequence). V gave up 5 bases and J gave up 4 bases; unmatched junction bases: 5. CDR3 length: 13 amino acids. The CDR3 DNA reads TGTGCCTGGGACAGGGGGTTGGCCTATGGCTACACCTTC. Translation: CAWDRGLAYGYTF.

CDR3 residues: CASSLSGGAYEQYF. The CDR3 DNA is TGTGCCAGCAGCCTTAGCGGGGGGGCCTACGAGCAGTACTTC. This sequence joins TRBV11-1 and TRBJ2-7; 11 positions agree with TRBD2. This CDR3 comprises 14 residues. The V gene's germline CDR1 is SGHAT and CDR2 FQDESV (reference sequence). Trimming at V came to 5 bases and at J to 2 bases, leaving 2 bases not matched to a gene.